This entry concerns a single TCR beta chain. The length of the CDR3 is 17 residues. In germline, CDR1 is MNHNY, CDR2 SVGAGI (reference sequence). J gave up 1 base and V 5 bases, and 7 bases lay outside the gene matches. The table came from immunoSEQ multiplex PCR; TCRdb's copy has only in-frame clones and leaves some out. The sample holds approximately 250,000 clones, about 87% seen once. Donors were grouped by their self-reported clinical history. These data belong to a study of blood T cell repertoires in COVID-19. This TCR was recovered from a woman in her 40s with acute COVID-19. Sequenced: PBMCs or T cells enriched from blood (not recorded which). This chain links TRBV6-6 with TRBJ2-1, with TRBD2 matching over 11 bases. The CDR3 DNA reads TGTGCCAGCAGTCAGCACGCTAGCGGGGGGTCCTACAATGAGCAGTTCTTC. Translating gives CASSQHASGGSYNEQFF.